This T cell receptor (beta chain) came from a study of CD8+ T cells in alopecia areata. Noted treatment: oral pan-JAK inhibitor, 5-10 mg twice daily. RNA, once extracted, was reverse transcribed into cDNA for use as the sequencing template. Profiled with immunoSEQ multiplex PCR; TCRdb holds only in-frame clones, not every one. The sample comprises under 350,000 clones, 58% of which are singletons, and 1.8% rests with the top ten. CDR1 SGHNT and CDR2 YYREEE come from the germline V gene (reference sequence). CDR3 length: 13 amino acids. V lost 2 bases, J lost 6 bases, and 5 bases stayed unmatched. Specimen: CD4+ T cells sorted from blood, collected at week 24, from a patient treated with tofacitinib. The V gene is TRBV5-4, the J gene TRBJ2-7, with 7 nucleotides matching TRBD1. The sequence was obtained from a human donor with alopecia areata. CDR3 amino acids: CASSFDTGVEQYF. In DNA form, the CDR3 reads TGTGCCAGCAGCTTCGACACAGGGGTCGAGCAGTACTTC.